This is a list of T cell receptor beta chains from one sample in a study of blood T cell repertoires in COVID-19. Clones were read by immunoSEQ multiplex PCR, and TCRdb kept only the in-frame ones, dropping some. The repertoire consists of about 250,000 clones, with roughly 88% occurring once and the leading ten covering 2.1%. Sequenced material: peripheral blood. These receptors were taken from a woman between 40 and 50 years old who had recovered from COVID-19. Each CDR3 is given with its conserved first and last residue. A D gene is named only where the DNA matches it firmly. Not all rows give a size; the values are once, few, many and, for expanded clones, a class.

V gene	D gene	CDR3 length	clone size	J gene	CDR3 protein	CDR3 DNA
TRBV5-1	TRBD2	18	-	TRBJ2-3	CASSLEGLAGFSTDTQYF	TGCGCCAGCAGCTTGGAGGGTCTAGCGGGGTTTAGCACAGATACGCAGTATTTT
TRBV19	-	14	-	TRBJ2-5	CASSISQVRETQYF	TGTGCCAGTAGTATTTCACAGGTCCGGGAGACCCAGTACTTC
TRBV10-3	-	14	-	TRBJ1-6	CAISATGDNSPLHF	TGTGCCATCAGTGCGACAGGAGATAATTCACCCCTCCACTTT
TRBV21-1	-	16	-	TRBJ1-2	CASSTSPGQGDYGYTF	TGTGCCAGCAGCACGTCTCCGGGACAGGGTGACTATGGCTACACCTTC
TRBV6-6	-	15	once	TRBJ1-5	CASSYGGGSNQPQHF	TGTGCCAGCAGTTACGGGGGAGGTAGCAATCAGCCCCAGCATTTT
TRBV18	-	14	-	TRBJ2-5	CASSPATSSETQYF	TGTGCCAGCTCACCAGCGACTAGTTCGGAGACCCAGTACTTC
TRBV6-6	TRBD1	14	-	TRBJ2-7	CASSSGQGVHEQYF	TGTGCCAGCAGTTCGGGTCAGGGGGTCCACGAGCAGTACTTC
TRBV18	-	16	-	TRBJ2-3	CASSPILRGATDTQYF	TGTGCCAGCTCACCAATACTTCGCGGAGCCACAGATACGCAGTATTTT
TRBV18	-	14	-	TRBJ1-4	CASSRQVEAEKLFF	TGTGCCAGCTCTCGACAGGTTGAGGCGGAAAAACTGTTTTTT
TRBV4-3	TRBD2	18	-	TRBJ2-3	CASSQGAGSGGATDTQYF	TGCGCCAGCAGCCAAGGAGCGGGGAGCGGGGGGGCCACAGATACGCAGTATTTT
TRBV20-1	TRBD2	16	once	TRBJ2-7	CSASAPRTSGTYEQYF	TGCAGTGCTAGTGCTCCGCGGACTAGCGGAACCTACGAGCAGTACTTC
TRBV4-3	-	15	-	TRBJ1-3	CASSQDGGPGNTIYF	TGCGCCAGCAGCCAAGATGGAGGGCCTGGAAACACCATATATTTT
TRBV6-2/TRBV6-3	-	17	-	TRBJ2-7	CASSYGSSGLYTYEQYF	TGTGCCAGCAGTTACGGGTCCTCTGGACTATACACATACGAGCAGTACTTC
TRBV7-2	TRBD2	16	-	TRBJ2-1	CASSFQKREWRNEQFF	TGTGCCAGCAGCTTCCAAAAGCGGGAGTGGAGGAATGAGCAGTTCTTC
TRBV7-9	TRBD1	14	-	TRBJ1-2	CASSLGQGLGGYTF	TGTGCCAGCAGCCTTGGACAGGGATTAGGAGGCTACACCTTC
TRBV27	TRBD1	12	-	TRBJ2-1	CASSRTGNEQFF	TGTGCCAGCAGCCGGACAGGGAATGAGCAGTTCTTC
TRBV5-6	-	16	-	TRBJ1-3	CASSSVTVYSGNTIYF	TGTGCCAGCAGCTCTGTGACAGTCTACTCTGGAAACACCATATATTTT
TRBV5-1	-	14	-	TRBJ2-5	CASSFAGDTAIQYF	TGCGCCAGCAGCTTTGCGGGGGACACGGCGATCCAGTACTTC
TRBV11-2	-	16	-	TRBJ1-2	CASSSSVYGTNYGYTF	TGTGCCAGCAGCTCTAGCGTATACGGAACTAACTATGGCTACACCTTC
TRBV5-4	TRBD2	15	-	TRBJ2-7	CASSRTGTSAYEQYF	TGTGCCAGCAGTCGAACCGGGACTAGCGCTTACGAGCAGTACTTC
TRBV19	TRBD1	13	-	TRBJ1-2	CASRVSGTDGYTF	TGTGCCAGTAGGGTATCCGGGACAGATGGCTACACCTTC
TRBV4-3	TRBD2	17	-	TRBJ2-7	CASSQTSLAGGGHEQYF	TGCGCCAGCAGCCAAACGTCCCTAGCGGGGGGGGGACACGAGCAGTACTTC
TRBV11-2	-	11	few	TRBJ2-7	CASSPGYEQYF	TGTGCCAGCAGCCCGGGCTACGAGCAGTACTTC
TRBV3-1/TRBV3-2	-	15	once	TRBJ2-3	CASSQSRGPTDTQYF	TGTGCCAGCAGCCAATCCCGCGGGCCCACAGATACGCAGTATTTT
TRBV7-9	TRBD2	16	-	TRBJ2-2	CASSSLAGRNTGELFF	TGTGCCAGCAGCTCCCTAGCGGGACGGAACACCGGGGAGCTGTTTTTT
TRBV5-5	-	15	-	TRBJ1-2	CASSPEGGSNYGYTF	TGTGCCAGCAGCCCTGAGGGCGGGTCTAACTATGGCTACACCTTC
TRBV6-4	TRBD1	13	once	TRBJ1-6	CASSADRASPLHF	TGTGCCAGCAGCGCCGACAGGGCTTCACCCCTCCACTTT
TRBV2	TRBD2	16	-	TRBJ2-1	CASSQRTSGRADEQFF	TGTGCCAGCAGCCAGCGGACTAGCGGGAGGGCGGATGAGCAGTTCTTC
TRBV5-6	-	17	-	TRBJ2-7	CASSFGRPGGVRPEQYF	TGTGCCAGCAGCTTTGGCAGGCCCGGAGGCGTCCGACCTGAGCAGTACTTC
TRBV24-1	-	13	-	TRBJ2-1	CATSDPAVNEQFF	TGTGCCACCAGTGACCCCGCGGTGAATGAGCAGTTCTTC